This TCR beta chain was captured by sequencing in a study of blood T cell repertoires in COVID-19. The assay was immunoSEQ multiplex PCR, and TCRdb's table has in-frame clones only and misses some. Found here are 150,000 to 200,000 clones, approximately 83% of them singletons; the top ten hold over 7%. Germline V CDR1 and CDR2: SGHTA, FQGNSA. V was pared by 0 bases and J by 7 bases, with 10 bases between. This CDR3 is built from 15 residues. Source material: peripheral blood. This TCR derives from a man aged 45-65 years with active or convalescent COVID-19. V gene TRBV7-2 combines with J gene TRBJ1-6; a possible D gene is TRBD1 (6 bases). In nucleotides, the CDR3 is TGTGCCAGCAGCTTAGCTTCCAGGGGAAATTCACCCCTCCACTTT. Translated: CASSLASRGNSPLHF.